This T cell receptor beta chain originates from a study of blood T cell repertoires in COVID-19. Germline loops: CDR1 SGHTA, CDR2 FQGNSA. This CDR3 region has 16 residues. The V end was cut by 0 bases, the J end by 4 bases, with 13 bases between. The method was immunoSEQ multiplex PCR; TCRdb's version includes in-frame clones alone and lacks a portion of them. Here the sample spans around 250,000 clones, about four fifths being singletons. This receptor was taken from a woman in her 40s who had recovered from COVID-19. What was sequenced was peripheral blood. V gene TRBV7-2 combines with J gene TRBJ1-3; D perhaps matches TRBD1 (6 bases). CDR3 sequence reads: CASSLAAGEYGNTIYF. CDR3 coding DNA: TGTGCCAGCAGCTTAGCGGCAGGGGAGTACGGAAACACCATATATTTT.